This T cell receptor (beta chain) stems from a study of T cells in Graves' hyperthyroidism and ophthalmopathy. This clonotype has more than one count but fewer than ten. The CDR3 is 15 residues long. Trimming cost V 4 bases and J 8 bases, with 17 bases left between them. Looked up from germline, CDR1 is KGHDR and CDR2 is SFDVKD. Regions amplified from RNA transcripts were the TCR beta CDR3 regions. When the TCR CDR3 underwent first-round RT-PCR, the HTBI primer set was used. One entry per CDR3 protein results from TCRdb running MiXCR on the multiplex PCR reads. This table holds around 490,000 distinct CDR3 sequences, 15% to 20% found once.

This chain connects TRBV24-1 to TRBJ2-1; D may correspond to TRBD1 or TRBD2 (6 bases each). This TCR derives from a man in his forties or fifties with Graves' ophthalmopathy. Specimen: blood. The CDR3 DNA reads as TGTGCCACCAGTGACCCCTCGAGGGGGGTGGATGAGCAGTTCTTC. Translated: CATSDPSRGVDEQFF.